This T cell receptor beta chain appears in the sequencing data of a study of cytomegalovirus exposure and HLA in healthy donors. The ends were cut back, 2 bases at V and 3 bases at J, with 11 bases in the middle. Germline V CDR1 and CDR2: MNHEY, SMNVEV (reference sequence). The CDR3 covers 14 residues. Details on this clone: Its antigen is undetermined.

Both 60 Vbeta primers and 13 Jbeta primers went into the PCR. The data were produced by immunoSEQ multiplex PCR, yet TCRdb's version contains in-frame clones alone and is incomplete. The sample has about 120,000 clones, about 80% seen once. Study-wide findings and caveats: Trimming of TCR beta V- and J-genes showed a link, identified in a later analysis, to a missense DCLRE1C variant. Earlier analysis yielded a pattern in which most TCR beta V segments were productive about 87% or about 30% of the time. It has been reported that TCR beta sequences accurately predicted the HLA-A and HLA-B alleles of most subjects.

This sequence was found in a woman aged 40 to 50 in good health and CMV-seropositive. Source material: PBMCs. The gene calls are TRBV27 and TRBJ2-7; D possibly corresponds to TRBD2 (5 bases). The CDR3 nucleotides read TGTGCCAGCAGTTTAATAGGTAGCGACTACGAGCAGTACTTC. Translating it yields CASSLIGSDYEQYF.